The present entry profiles one TCR beta chain with its context. This specimen comes from a study of blood T cell repertoires in COVID-19. Produced via immunoSEQ multiplex PCR; TCRdb's table is partial and in-frame only. The sample lists approximately 80,000 clones; 75% to 85% were seen once. Germline values: CDR1 WSHSY, CDR2 SAAADI. Trimming cost V 8 bases and J 7 bases, with 11 bases left between them. The CDR3 is 12 residues long. The clonotype originates from a human donor in a cohort sampled during active COVID-19. Sequenced sample: peripheral blood. The V and J genes are TRBV10-2 and TRBJ2-2; maybe TRBD2 (6 bases). The CDR3 sequence is CASLSSVGELFF. The CDR3, as DNA: TGCGCCAGCCTATCTAGCGTCGGGGAGCTGTTTTTT.